The rows below give T cell receptor beta chains drawn from one sample of a study of T cell responses to AZD1222 COVID-19 vaccine. Sequencing was performed with immunoSEQ multiplex PCR; in TCRdb, only in-frame clones are kept and a portion is missing. The table shows 90,000 to 150,000 clones, with about 86% occurring only once. The sample was peripheral blood, taken on day 0 of AZD1222 vaccination. These receptors were collected from an adult in good health. Both conserved end residues are part of each CDR3. The order of the fields is J gene, D gene, V gene, clone size, CDR3 protein, CDR3 DNA. A D gene is named only where the DNA matches it firmly. Clone size, where shown, is once, few, many, or a class for clones that have expanded.

>TRBJ1-1|-|TRBV12-3/TRBV12-4|few
CASSLTNHEAFF
TGTGCCAGCAGTTTAACGAACCATGAAGCTTTCTTT
>TRBJ2-2|TRBD1|TRBV27|-
CASRLQGGTGELFF
TGTGCCAGCAGGTTACAGGGGGGCACCGGGGAGCTGTTTTTT
>TRBJ2-3|TRBD1|TRBV4-3|-
CASSRSTGGFDTQYF
TGCGCCAGCAGCCGATCGACAGGGGGGTTTGATACGCAGTATTTT
>TRBJ2-7|TRBD1|TRBV29-1|-
CSTRTGTLYEQYF
TGCAGCACGAGGACAGGGACTCTGTACGAGCAGTACTTC
>TRBJ1-2|-|TRBV24-1|-
CATSDSGRYYGYTF
TGTGCCACCAGTGACTCGGGACGGTACTATGGCTACACCTTC
>TRBJ1-1|-|TRBV27|-
CASSNLLGNTEAFF
TGTGCCAGCAGTAACCTCCTAGGGAACACTGAAGCTTTCTTT
>TRBJ1-4|-|TRBV28|-
CASHPGGQVEKLFF
TGTGCCAGCCATCCGGGGGGCCAAGTAGAAAAACTGTTTTTT
>TRBJ1-1|-|TRBV6-5|-
CASSYSGGWTEAFF
TGTGCCAGCAGTTATTCAGGCGGGTGGACTGAAGCTTTCTTT
>TRBJ1-2|-|TRBV10-3|once
CAITNGDFYGYTF
TGTGCCATCACGAACGGGGATTTCTATGGCTACACCTTC
>TRBJ2-2|TRBD1|TRBV4-3|-
CASSQALTGGTGELFF
TGCGCCAGCAGCCAAGCCCTGACAGGGGGCACCGGGGAGCTGTTTTTT
>TRBJ2-3|TRBD1|TRBV9|-
CASSATGVLASSTDTQYF
TGTGCCAGCAGCGCGACAGGGGTACTAGCCTCTAGCACAGATACGCAGTATTTT
>TRBJ2-2|TRBD2|TRBV19|-
CASTTGTSGRAQGTGELFF
TGTGCCAGTACCACCGGGACTAGCGGGAGGGCCCAAGGAACCGGGGAGCTGTTTTTT
>TRBJ2-5|-|TRBV9|-
CASSVALHSRETQYF
TGTGCCAGCAGCGTAGCTCTCCATTCCAGGGAGACCCAGTACTTC
>TRBJ1-4|-|TRBV19|-
CATQIGSGFNEKLFF
TGTGCCACCCAGATCGGGTCAGGGTTTAATGAAAAACTGTTTTTT
>TRBJ1-2|-|TRBV27|medium-sized
CASTSGSGSYGYTF
TGTGCCAGCACCTCGGGTTCGGGCTCGTATGGCTACACCTTC
>TRBJ1-2|-|TRBV2|-
CASSSGLYGYTF
TGTGCCAGCAGTTCAGGACTATATGGCTACACCTTC
>TRBJ2-2|-|TRBV28|-
CASSLLVSRGELFF
TGTGCCAGCAGTTTACTTGTCTCACGAGGGGAGCTGTTTTTT
>TRBJ1-5|-|TRBV5-1|-
CASSLEGSNQPQHF
TGCGCCAGCAGCTTGGAAGGTAGCAATCAGCCCCAGCATTTT
>TRBJ2-1|TRBD1|TRBV15|-
CAAGQGARNEQFF
TGTGCCGCAGGACAGGGGGCGAGGAATGAGCAGTTCTTC
>TRBJ1-6|-|TRBV3-1/TRBV3-2|-
CASSQVEGNSPLHF
TGTGCCAGCAGCCAAGTCGAAGGAAATTCACCCCTCCACTTT
>TRBJ1-2|-|TRBV5-1|once
CASSSGANYGYTF
TGCGCCAGCAGCTCCGGGGCTAACTATGGCTACACCTTC
>TRBJ1-3|-|TRBV5-1|-
CASSLVAGIPGNTIYF
TGCGCCAGCAGCTTGGTTGCGGGGATTCCTGGAAACACCATATATTTT
>TRBJ2-3|-|TRBV7-2|-
CASSTGTLQADTQYF
TGTGCCAGCAGCACCGGGACCCTCCAGGCAGATACGCAGTATTTT
>TRBJ2-5|-|TRBV18|-
CASSPLAGETQYF
TGTGCCAGCTCACCCCTCGCCGGGGAGACCCAGTACTTC
>TRBJ2-1|TRBD2|TRBV11-2|-
CASSLALAGNEQFF
TGTGCCAGCAGCTTAGCACTAGCGGGAAATGAGCAGTTCTTC
>TRBJ1-2|-|TRBV6-2/TRBV6-3|-
CASSSRVMTDYGYTF
TGTGCCAGCAGTTCTCGAGTTATGACTGACTATGGCTACACCTTC
>TRBJ2-5|TRBD1|TRBV19|-
CASSTRQGAEETQYF
TGTGCCAGTAGTACGAGACAGGGGGCGGAAGAGACCCAGTACTTC
>TRBJ2-7|TRBD2|TRBV7-2|-
CASSYDTSGPEQYF
TGTGCCAGCAGCTATGACACTAGCGGGCCCGAGCAGTACTTC
>TRBJ1-2|-|TRBV6-4|once
CASSEGLGYGYTF
TGTGCCAGCAGTGAGGGCCTAGGGTATGGCTACACCTTC
>TRBJ1-4|-|TRBV28|once
CASSPTPRGGEKLFF
TGTGCCAGCAGTCCCACCCCAAGGGGTGGGGAAAAACTGTTTTTT
>TRBJ2-7|TRBD1|TRBV4-1|-
CASSPRQGRPYEQYF
TGCGCCAGCAGCCCACGACAGGGTCGGCCCTACGAGCAGTACTTC
>TRBJ1-6|TRBD1|TRBV23-1|few
CASSQCGQGSGGSYNSPLHF
TGCGCCAGCAGTCAATGCGGACAGGGGAGTGGAGGATCCTATAATTCACCCCTCCACTTT
>TRBJ2-5|TRBD2|TRBV19|-
CASSIRYRLGGWETQYF
TGTGCCAGTAGTATACGTTACCGGTTGGGGGGGTGGGAGACCCAGTACTTC
>TRBJ2-5|-|TRBV7-3|-
CASSFAVGETQYF
TGTGCCAGCAGCTTCGCCGTGGGAGAGACCCAGTACTTC
>TRBJ1-5|-|TRBV4-1|-
CASSQDPGESRNQPQHF
TGCGCCAGCAGCCAAGACCCAGGGGAATCAAGGAATCAGCCCCAGCATTTT
>TRBJ2-5|-|TRBV28|-
CASSLSSPPGTEETQYF
TGTGCCAGCAGTTTATCGTCCCCCCCTGGGACGGAAGAGACCCAGTACTTC
>TRBJ2-5|TRBD2|TRBV7-9|-
CASSPWTSGQETQYF
TGTGCCAGCAGCCCCTGGACTAGCGGCCAAGAGACCCAGTACTTC